This TCR beta chain was recovered during a study of cytomegalovirus exposure and HLA in healthy donors (dated by TCRdb to about 2017). General notes on the study: In an earlier analysis of roughly 500 of the donors, about 270 Gb of sequence data and 120 million or so unique TCR beta sequences from some 170 million T cells were reported. Roughly 300 gigabases of sequencing data and 78 million or so unique TCR sequences were included in an early release covering about 700 HLA-typed donors. Of the roughly 400 genotyped donors, roughly 85% fell in the genetic ancestry cluster associated with self-reported Caucasian donors. The study was designed to test whether signatures of past pathogen exposure could be identified by cataloging public T cell receptors. The T cell repertoires of 666 subjects were profiled by immunosequencing and related to cytomegalovirus serostatus. A separate validation cohort of more than 100 different subjects was used in addition to the 666-subject first cohort. To predict cytomegalovirus infection status, the study combined high-throughput TCR immunosequencing, statistical association of individual TCRs with disease status, and machine learning. A later analysis re-examined previously published TCR beta repertoires from more than 600 donors and added high-resolution HLA genotyping to investigate patterns of TCR occurrence. Rather than drawing on any new phenotypic data, the later analysis identified candidate immune exposures from TCR beta sequences and the way those sequences occurred across donors. To decide whether each TCR beta V gene segment behaved as functional or pseudogenic, an earlier analysis of over 500 of the donors relied on high-throughput TCR beta sequencing. Donor age, sex, ethnicity and CMV serostatus were compiled alongside the repertoire data. A later genetic analysis used genome-wide SNP genotypes for about 60% of the roughly 700 donors, treating that subset as a discovery cohort. Every discovery cohort repertoire had been produced on one sequencing platform. Class I and class II HLA loci were covered by the typing at four-digit resolution. The number of donors typed differed by locus, with roughly 620-630 for A, B, C, DRB1 and DQB1, roughly 520 for DQA1, about 610 for DPA1, and some 440 for DPB1. Because of strong linkage in the cohort, five DR-DQ haplotypes were treated as single units for association and clustering. On average, about 200,000 unique TCR beta nucleotide sequences were sequenced per donor among some 430 genotyped donors of the cohort, with 15% to 20% of those sequences being non-productive. The paper as a whole reports these results and caveats: The cohort was sequenced for TCR beta chains only, and without alpha or paired-chain data the features that could be detected were limited. A group of highly shared sequence variants was considered likely to be a technical artifact of the sequencing pipeline. A later analysis found that most CMV-associated TCR beta chains appeared HLA-restricted, with HLA associations seemingly driven largely by CMV exposure. The study gave a list of under 200 TCR beta chains associated with cytomegalovirus. Strong co-occurrence of HLA alleles, especially DR and DQ, made assigning TCR associations to individual alleles difficult. An earlier analysis of approximately 600 of the donors showed that most TCR beta V segments appeared in productive rearrangements either about 87% or about 30% of the time, which broadly matched IMGT annotations. According to a later genetic analysis, donors in an Asian-associated ancestry cluster had fewer N-insertions in productive TCRs than the approximately 630-donor mean. Linkage disequilibrium might explain the correlated functional status among segregating V segments, but an unknown experimental factor could not be excluded. The classifier was reported to diagnose cytomegalovirus status with high specificity and sensitivity in both the original cohort and the validation cohort. In a later analysis, HLA-associated TCR beta chains were found to be more clonally expanded and to have lower generation probabilities than equally common non-associated chains. A further reported finding was that TCR beta sequences accurately predicted the HLA-A and HLA-B alleles for most subjects in the first cohort. A few of the identified cytomegalovirus-associated TCR beta chains were confirmed in vitro to be specific for cytomegalovirus antigens. It was suggested by the authors that the approach could potentially be generalized to other disease states and immunological phenotypes. A later analysis associated around 16,000 TCR beta sequences with specific HLA alleles at a false discovery rate of 0.05. The presence/absence analyses assumed that sequencing depth was roughly uniform across donors, and that assumption may not be true. A later analysis found that TCR association rates varied across HLA loci, with DRB1 alleles showing the most associated TCRs and HLA-C alleles the fewest. For the cohort, immune exposure information was limited to CMV serostatus. Because HLA typing was missing for some donors at each locus, association tests included only the typed subset. Over 15 rarely observed V segments, including chromosome 9 orphons, were excluded from the earlier analysis of approximately 600 of the donors because counts were too low. According to a later analysis, parvovirus B19, influenza, CMV and Epstein-Barr virus appeared linked to several top co-occurrence clusters. Most TCR sequences were observed very rarely across donors, whereas some public TCRs were present in many individuals. Because the 87-base-pair reads could not distinguish some IMGT-functional V segments, including TRBV6-2 and TRBV6-3, those segments were excluded. An association between a missense DCLRE1C variant and V-gene and J-gene trimming of TCR beta chains was found in a later genetic analysis and replicated in an independent cohort.

Concerning this clone: Its specific antigen is unknown. One base away there is no much larger clone; base qualities are not given.

From the cysteine through the phenylalanine, the CDR3 covers 16 amino acids. Only the CDR3 portion is preserved as DNA: 48 bases, with reading frame beginning at the first base. The CDR1 and CDR2 encoded by the germline V gene are SGHRS and YFSETQ. Here V drops 3 bases and J drops 0 bases, and the junction holds 5 bases not matched to any gene. The cohort comprised more than 550 healthy bone marrow donors. At the time of sampling, all cohort members were nominally healthy, though unrecorded immune exposures were likely present. The donor was CMV seropositive and was included in the group of some 290 seropositive cohort members. Each donor provided a peripheral blood sample, and peripheral blood mononuclear cells were used for TCR beta sequencing. The Qiagen DNeasy Blood Extraction Kit was used to extract genomic DNA from the blood cell samples. Library preparation employed the immunoSEQ multiplex PCR assay. The multiplex PCR relied on a mix of 60 forward primers for TCR Vbeta segments and 13 reverse primers for TCR Jbeta segments. The CDR3 region of rearranged TCR beta genes was amplified from genomic DNA by a multiplex PCR assay. On the Illumina HiSeq System, the amplified TCR beta libraries were sequenced as 87-base-pair reads. On the authors' methods: In a later analysis, tens of millions of unique TCR beta chains were counted across the roughly 610 repertoires, and roughly 11 million of these chains were shared by at least two donors. Raw reads were error-corrected and collapsed into unique sequences with a nearest-neighbor algorithm that merged closely related sequences to remove PCR and sequencing errors. CDR3 sequences were aligned to IMGT reference sequences to assign V, D and J gene segments. For a sequence to be retained, at least a six-nucleotide match to both a V gene segment and a J gene segment was required. A rearrangement counted as productive if the CDR3 had no stop codons and remained in frame with V and J, and every other rearrangement counted as non-productive. CDR3 was defined according to IMGT convention as the region running from the second conserved V-encoded cysteine to the conserved J-encoded phenylalanine. The earlier analysis of about 570 of the donors excluded any sequence lacking an unambiguous match to a single V gene segment. In an earlier analysis of about 590 of the donors, a V segment was called functional when productive rearrangements were above 56.7%, and segregating when the standard deviation between donors exceeded 5%. A statistical classification framework was built to diagnose cytomegalovirus status from the catalog of TCR beta chain sequences. In a later analysis, V and J genes were assigned by comparing TCR nucleotide sequences against IMGT/GENE-DB human TR gene sequences. In a later analysis, CDR3 sequences and most-parsimonious VDJ recombination scenarios were assigned using the TCRdist pipeline. In a later analysis, each TCR beta chain was defined by its CDR3 amino acid sequence together with its V-gene family, and reads without a unique V-gene family were excluded. A later analysis removed roughly 590 highly shared, low-generation-probability nucleotide sequences to deal with suspected cross-contamination and a sequencing artifact. In a later analysis, a clonal expansion index for each public chain was calculated from normalized within-repertoire ranks of inferred template counts. In a later analysis, generation probabilities were computed using a VDJ recombination model fitted to out-of-frame rearrangements, and the results were checked against IGoR. A later analysis scored TCR-TCR, TCR-HLA and TCR-CMV co-occurrence with hypergeometric tests, applying a repertoire-size bias correction to TCR pairs. False discovery rates were estimated in a later analysis by permuting HLA or CMV assignments 20 times. In a later analysis, co-occurring TCRs were grouped using DBSCAN, and TCRdist sequence similarity was added for clustering within HLA-allele-positive subsets. Co-occurrence clustering excluded repertoires with fewer than 30,000 or more than 120,000 public chains, plus five with anomalous nucleotide sharing. TCRdb re-hosts the immuneACCESS table, in-frame sequences only. Its copies lack some clones; in the studies checked, an unresolved V gene accounts for under half of them, and the cause for the rest is not known. From that table come the V and J calls and clone size; the DNA was used to work out D and trimming. A total of under 200,000 clones appear in this sample, more than 75% of them only once. The leading ten clones occupy about 2.6% of the sample.

Material: PBMCs. The clonotype comes from a woman in her forties or fifties in good health and CMV-seropositive. The chain couples TRBV5-1 to TRBJ2-1, and TRBD2 aligns with 8 junction nucleotides. The sequenced DNA: TGCGCCAGCAGCTCCGGGGGGGAAAGCTCCTACAATGAGCAGTTCTTC. Its protein is CASSSGGESSYNEQFF.